The 14 T cell receptor beta chains below come from one sample, sequenced in a study of control samples from healthy donors and cancer patients. The method was immunoSEQ multiplex PCR; TCRdb's version includes in-frame clones alone and lacks a portion of them. This sample has 100,000 to 150,000 clones, with 80% to 95% found just once. Material for sequencing was blood. The receptor source for this set is a man aged 18 to 30 in good health.

The V gene is TRBV2, the J gene TRBJ1-1; maybe TRBD1 (6 bases). Trimming shortened V by 5 bases and J by 8 bases, and 18 bases separated the two germline ends. Germline V gene lookup returns CDR1 SNHLY and CDR2 FYNNEI. This CDR3 is built from 14 residues. CDR3 nucleotide sequence: TGTGCCAGCAGTCTGGAGGACAGCCAGTCCGAAGCTTTCTTT. This sequence encodes CASSLEDSQSEAFF.

The genes are TRBV14 and TRBJ1-6, with TRBD1 matching 7 bases. Germline V gene sequence: CDR1 SGHDN, CDR2 FVKESK. CDR3 length: 19 amino acids. The J segment lost 5 bases and the V segment lost 5 bases, leaving 18 bases of the junction unmatched. CDR3 residues: CASSSSQGDPVKNNSPLHF. The CDR3 region has the DNA TGTGCCAGCAGCTCATCTCAGGGGGACCCTGTTAAAAATAATTCACCCCTCCACTTT.

The chain links TRBV19 to TRBJ1-1, with 9 bases lining up with TRBD1. J lost 3 bases, V lost 1 base, and 3 bases had no gene match. Germline CDR1 reads LNHDA; CDR2 reads SQIVND (reference sequence). The CDR3 runs to 15 residues. The CDR3 region is CASSIGTGADTEAFF. As DNA, the CDR3 is TGTGCCAGTAGTATAGGGACAGGGGCGGACACTGAAGCTTTCTTT.

The chain joins TRBV5-6 to TRBJ1-4, with 10 nucleotides matching TRBD1. The CDR3 totals 13 residues. The V gene's germline CDR1 is SGHDT and CDR2 YYEEEE. The V segment lost 5 bases and the J segment 8 bases; nucleotides outside the gene matches: 3. CDR3 in amino acids: CASRGQGLEKLFF. The CDR3 DNA reads as TGTGCCAGCAGGGGACAGGGGTTGGAAAAACTGTTTTTT.

The V gene is TRBV4-2, the J gene TRBJ1-4; TRBD1 might be the D (6 bases). CDR3 length equals 16 residues. Germline assignment: CDR1 LGHNA and CDR2 YNFKEQ. The V gene lost 1 base and the J gene lost 8 bases, with 17 bases spanning the gap. This CDR3 is CASSQGETGGGEKLFF. CDR3 bases: TGTGCCAGCAGCCAAGGGGAGACAGGTGGGGGGGAAAAACTGTTTTTT.

This chain connects TRBV27 to TRBJ2-3; 7 bases are shared with TRBD1. The germline CDR1 and CDR2 sequences are MNHEY and SMNVEV (reference sequence). The CDR3 runs to 13 residues. V trimming: 2 bases; J trimming: 6 bases; junction bases outside the gene matches: 2. The CDR3 sequence: CASSLHRGDTQYF. The CDR3 nucleotides are TGTGCCAGCAGTTTACACAGGGGCGATACGCAGTATTTT.

The V gene is TRBV2, the J gene TRBJ1-5, with 9 bases matching TRBD1. Germline CDR1 and CDR2: SNHLY and FYNNEI. CDR3 length equals 14 residues. The trim removed 5 bases at V and 7 bases at J, leaving 6 bases unmatched. The CDR3, as DNA: TGTGCCAGCAGTAGACAGGGGGGAGAGCAGCCCCAGCATTTT. It specifies CASSRQGGEQPQHF.

The V call is TRBV6-5, the J call TRBJ2-2; D unresolved. Deletions cut 8 bases from V and 2 bases from J, with 15 bases between. Germline CDR1 reads MNHEY; CDR2 reads SVGAGI. CDR3 length equals 15 residues. The CDR3 reads CASRTSETNTGELFF. The CDR3 region has the DNA TGTGCCAGCCGAACCTCCGAGACAAACACCGGGGAGCTGTTTTTT.

This rearrangement joins TRBV28 to TRBJ1-1, with TRBD1 identical over 10 bases. CDR3 length: 15 amino acids. The germline V gene encodes CDR1 MDHEN and CDR2 SYDVKM. V was pared by 5 bases and J by 4 bases, with 7 bases of the junction left unmatched. The CDR3 region is CASSPGQGIGTEAFF. The CDR3 coding sequence is TGTGCCAGCAGTCCGGGACAGGGGATCGGCACTGAAGCTTTCTTT. The complete variable domain, with remaining parts taken from reference TRBV28 and TRBJ1-1, reads DVKVTQSSRYLVKRTGEKVFLECVQDMDHENMFWYRQDPGLGLRLIYFSYDVKMKEKGDIPEGYSVSREKKERFSLILESASTNQTSMYLCASSPGQGIGTEAFFGQGTRLTVV.

CDR3: CASSLGAGGGRNTEAFF. As DNA, the CDR3 is TGCGCCAGCAGCTTGGGCGCCGGAGGGGGGCGTAACACTGAAGCTTTCTTT. This chain joins TRBV5-1 and TRBJ1-1; a possible D gene is TRBD1 (6 bases). This CDR3 has 17 amino acids. The V end was cut by 0 bases, the J end by 2 bases, with 17 bases between. The germline V gene encodes CDR1 SGHRS and CDR2 YFSETQ. The variable domain in full, with the rest retrieved from reference TRBV5-1 and TRBJ1-1, is KAGVTQTPRYLIKTRGQQVTLSCSPISGHRSVSWYQQTPGQGLQFLFEYFSETQRNKGNFPGRFSGRQFSNSRSEMNVSTLELGDSALYLCASSLGAGGGRNTEAFFGQGTRLTVV.

The chain employs TRBV5-1 and TRBJ1-4; D is unresolved. The V and J ends lost 5 bases and 3 bases respectively, with 8 bases between them. The CDR3 consists of 13 residues. Germline loops: CDR1 SGHRS, CDR2 YFSETQ. For the CDR3, the DNA is TGCGCCAGCAGACCGGGGTCTAATGAAAAACTGTTTTTT. Its translation is CASRPGSNEKLFF.

The chain employs TRBV5-1 and TRBJ2-1; D gene uncertain. V lost 1 base to trimming and J lost 0 bases, with 14 bases between them. The germline gives CDR1 SGHRS, CDR2 YFSETQ. The CDR3 sequence is 17 residues long. The CDR3 loop reads CASSLQRRVLSYNEQFF. CDR3 coding DNA: TGCGCCAGCAGCTTGCAGAGAAGGGTTCTCTCCTACAATGAGCAGTTCTTC.

The chain has TRBV27 and TRBJ2-6; TRBD1 aligns across 9 bases. With 5 bases clipped from V and 0 bases from J, the junction kept 5 bases outside the gene matches. CDR3 length equals 17 residues. Germline V gene data show CDR1 as MNHEY and CDR2 as SMNVEV (reference sequence). The CDR3 region is CASSQQGASSGANVLTF. Here the CDR3 DNA reads TGTGCCAGCAGTCAACAGGGGGCGAGCTCTGGGGCCAACGTCCTGACTTTC. Together with reference TRBV27 and TRBJ2-6, the CDR3 gives the full variable domain: EAQVTQNPRYLITVTGKKLTVTCSQNMNHEYMSWYRQDPGLGLRQIYYSMNVEVTDKGDVPEGYKVSRKEKRNFPLILESPSPNQTSLYFCASSQQGASSGANVLTFGAGSRLTVL.

The rearrangement uses TRBV19 and TRBJ1-3, with 9 bases that match TRBD1. With V trimmed by 11 bases and J by 3 bases, 5 bases remained unmatched. There are 13 residues in the CDR3. Germline CDR1 reads LNHDA; CDR2 reads SQIVND (reference sequence). CDR3 sequence (DNA): TGTGCCTCCGGGACAGGGCTTGGAAACACCATATATTTT. Its translation is CASGTGLGNTIYF.